The 2 T cell receptor beta chains below come from one sample, sequenced in a study of blood T cell repertoires in COVID-19. Data came from immunoSEQ multiplex PCR; TCRdb stores just in-frame clones and leaves some out. The profile covers approximately 240,000 clones, with 85% to 95% appearing a single time and around 1.8% taken by the ten largest. Material: PBMCs or T cells enriched from blood (not recorded which). These receptors came from a woman between 18 and 30 years old who had recovered from COVID-19.

The rearrangement links TRBV11-2 to TRBJ1-6; a possible D gene is TRBD1 (5 bases). The CDR3 totals 15 residues. V was shortened by 4 bases and J by 11 bases, with 18 bases between the two germline ends. In germline, CDR1 is SGHAT, CDR2 FQNNGV. Here the CDR3 reads CASSSLWDRGAPLHF. The CDR3 bases are TGTGCCAGCAGCTCCCTCTGGGACCGCGGGGCACCCCTCCACTTT. Full variable domain (missing parts from reference TRBV11-2 and TRBJ1-6): EAGVAQSPRYKIIEKRQSVAFWCNPISGHATLYWYQQILGQGPKLLIQFQNNGVVDDSQLPKDRFSAERLKGVDSTLKIQPAKLEDSAVYLCASSSLWDRGAPLHFGNGTRLTVT.

The chain links TRBV20-1 to TRBJ2-2, with D tentatively TRBD1 (6 bases). CDR3 length: 13 amino acids. Germline-derived CDR1 and CDR2 are DFQATT and SNEGSKA (reference sequence). V lost 3 bases and J lost 5, with 10 bases in between. The CDR3 DNA follows: TGCAGTGCTAGTCAGGGGCTGACCGGGGAGCTGTTTTTT. This gives the protein CSASQGLTGELFF.